Below, one T cell receptor beta chain is given with its context. With a J-beta primer mix and a sample-barcoded 5' primer, a second PCR ran about 7 to 11 cycles. Carrying 12 random nucleotides, a template-switch adaptor labeled each individual cDNA molecule. One entry per CDR3 protein, called by TCRdb with MiXCR from the 5' RACE reads. Of hundreds of thousands of distinct CDR3 sequences listed, about a third are singletons. The individuals who served as donors were healthy Caucasians living in Russia, aged roughly 6 to 95. This entry belongs to a study of blood T cells in healthy people across ages. Turning to the study itself: Template switching recovered approximately one barcoded beta molecule for every two T cells.

CDR1 LGHNA and CDR2 YNFKEQ come from the germline V gene. This CDR3 is built from 17 residues. V was trimmed by 4 bases and J by 0 bases, leaving 17 bases between them. The sample was blood. This TCR was sampled from an elderly woman in good health. V usage is TRBV4-2 and J usage is TRBJ2-3; D might be TRBD2 (6 bases). The CDR3 region has the DNA TGTGCCAGCAGCCGAGGAGACGGGGGAACTAGCACAGATACGCAGTATTTT. Translated, it gives CASSRGDGGTSTDTQYF.